This T cell receptor beta chain is from a study of cytomegalovirus exposure and HLA in healthy donors. Across the study: The 120 validation repertoires, a later analysis reported, used the same platform as the 550 to 700 repertoires from the first cohort.

The CDR3 spans 12 residues. V lost 10 bases, J lost 7 bases, and 16 bases lay in between. CDR1 is MDHEN, CDR2 SYDVKM, per germline. Turning to this clone: Its antigen is still unknown.

Separate from the approximately 720-subject first cohort was the approximately 130-subject validation cohort, to which the donors belonged. The study's findings and limits: In a later analysis, first-cohort TCR clusters were found to tend to co-occur in the 100 to 150 validation repertoires.

Assay: immunoSEQ multiplex PCR; the TCRdb copy retains only in-frame clones and omits some. The sample lists about 200,000 clones, approximately 82% occurring once. V and J are TRBV28 and TRBJ1-2, with D tentatively TRBD1 (6 bases). This receptor was identified in a woman aged 25 to 39 in good health and CMV-seropositive. Specimen: PBMCs. The CDR3 sequence: CATNDRPGGYTF. The CDR3 DNA follows: TGTGCCACCAACGACAGGCCCGGTGGCTACACCTTC.